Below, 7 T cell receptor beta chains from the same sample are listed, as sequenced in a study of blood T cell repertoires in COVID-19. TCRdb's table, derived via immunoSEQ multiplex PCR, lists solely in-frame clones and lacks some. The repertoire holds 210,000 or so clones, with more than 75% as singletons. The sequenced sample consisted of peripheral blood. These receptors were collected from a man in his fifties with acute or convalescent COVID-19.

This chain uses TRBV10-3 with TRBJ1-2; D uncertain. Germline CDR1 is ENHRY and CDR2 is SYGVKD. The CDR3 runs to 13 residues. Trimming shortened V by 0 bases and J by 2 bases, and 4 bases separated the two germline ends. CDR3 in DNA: TGTGCCATCAGTGAGTCACAGAACTATGGCTACACCTTC. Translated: CAISESQNYGYTF.

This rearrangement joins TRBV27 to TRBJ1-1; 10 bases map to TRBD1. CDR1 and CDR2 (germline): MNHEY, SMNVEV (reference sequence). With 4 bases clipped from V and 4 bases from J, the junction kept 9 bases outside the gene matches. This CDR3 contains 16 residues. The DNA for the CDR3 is TGTGCCAGCAGTTCAAGACAGGGGGCGCCGGGCACTGAAGCTTTCTTT. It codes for CASSSRQGAPGTEAFF.

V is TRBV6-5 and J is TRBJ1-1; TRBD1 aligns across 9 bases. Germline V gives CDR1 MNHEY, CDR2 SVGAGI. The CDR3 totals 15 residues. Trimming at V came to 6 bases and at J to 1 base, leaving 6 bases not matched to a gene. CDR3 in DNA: TGTGCCAGCAGACCAACAGGGGGCGAGAACACTGAAGCTTTCTTT. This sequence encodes CASRPTGGENTEAFF.

The CDR3 reads CASSPNQGEDTQYF. The CDR3 nucleotides read TGTGCCAGCTCACCAAACCAGGGTGAAGATACGCAGTATTTT. The V call is TRBV18, the J call TRBJ2-3; perhaps TRBD1 as D (5 bases). Germline V gives CDR1 KGHSH, CDR2 LQKENI. This CDR3 comprises 14 residues. Trimming shortened V by 2 bases and J by 5 bases, and 11 bases separated the two germline ends.

This CDR3 is CASSYGTSGDTQYF. CDR3 DNA: TGTGCCAGCAGTTACGGGACTAGCGGAGATACGCAGTATTTT. The chain links TRBV6-2 or TRBV6-3 to TRBJ2-3, with 11 bases fitting TRBD2. The J segment lost 5 bases and the V segment lost 2 bases, leaving 0 bases of the junction unmatched. CDR1 and CDR2 (germline): MNHEY, SVGEGT. CDR3 length equals 14 residues.

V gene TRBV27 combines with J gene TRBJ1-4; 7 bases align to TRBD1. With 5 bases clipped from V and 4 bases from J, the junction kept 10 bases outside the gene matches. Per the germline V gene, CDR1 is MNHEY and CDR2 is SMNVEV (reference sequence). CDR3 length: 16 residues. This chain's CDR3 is CASSQKPGQFNEKLFF. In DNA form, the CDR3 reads TGTGCCAGCAGTCAAAAACCGGGACAGTTTAATGAAAAACTGTTTTTT.

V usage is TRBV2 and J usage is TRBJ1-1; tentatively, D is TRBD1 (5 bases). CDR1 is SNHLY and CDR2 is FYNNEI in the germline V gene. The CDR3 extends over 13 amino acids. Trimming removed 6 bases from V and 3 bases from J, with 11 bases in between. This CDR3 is CASSRLGDTEAFF. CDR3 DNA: TGTGCCAGCAGCCGGCTAGGGGACACTGAAGCTTTCTTT. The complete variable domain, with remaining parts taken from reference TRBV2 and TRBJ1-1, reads EPEVTQTPSHQVTQMGQEVILRCVPISNHLYFYWYRQILGQKVEFLVSFYNNEISEKSEIFDDQFSVERPDGSNFTLKIRSTKLEDSAMYFCASSRLGDTEAFFGQGTRLTVV.